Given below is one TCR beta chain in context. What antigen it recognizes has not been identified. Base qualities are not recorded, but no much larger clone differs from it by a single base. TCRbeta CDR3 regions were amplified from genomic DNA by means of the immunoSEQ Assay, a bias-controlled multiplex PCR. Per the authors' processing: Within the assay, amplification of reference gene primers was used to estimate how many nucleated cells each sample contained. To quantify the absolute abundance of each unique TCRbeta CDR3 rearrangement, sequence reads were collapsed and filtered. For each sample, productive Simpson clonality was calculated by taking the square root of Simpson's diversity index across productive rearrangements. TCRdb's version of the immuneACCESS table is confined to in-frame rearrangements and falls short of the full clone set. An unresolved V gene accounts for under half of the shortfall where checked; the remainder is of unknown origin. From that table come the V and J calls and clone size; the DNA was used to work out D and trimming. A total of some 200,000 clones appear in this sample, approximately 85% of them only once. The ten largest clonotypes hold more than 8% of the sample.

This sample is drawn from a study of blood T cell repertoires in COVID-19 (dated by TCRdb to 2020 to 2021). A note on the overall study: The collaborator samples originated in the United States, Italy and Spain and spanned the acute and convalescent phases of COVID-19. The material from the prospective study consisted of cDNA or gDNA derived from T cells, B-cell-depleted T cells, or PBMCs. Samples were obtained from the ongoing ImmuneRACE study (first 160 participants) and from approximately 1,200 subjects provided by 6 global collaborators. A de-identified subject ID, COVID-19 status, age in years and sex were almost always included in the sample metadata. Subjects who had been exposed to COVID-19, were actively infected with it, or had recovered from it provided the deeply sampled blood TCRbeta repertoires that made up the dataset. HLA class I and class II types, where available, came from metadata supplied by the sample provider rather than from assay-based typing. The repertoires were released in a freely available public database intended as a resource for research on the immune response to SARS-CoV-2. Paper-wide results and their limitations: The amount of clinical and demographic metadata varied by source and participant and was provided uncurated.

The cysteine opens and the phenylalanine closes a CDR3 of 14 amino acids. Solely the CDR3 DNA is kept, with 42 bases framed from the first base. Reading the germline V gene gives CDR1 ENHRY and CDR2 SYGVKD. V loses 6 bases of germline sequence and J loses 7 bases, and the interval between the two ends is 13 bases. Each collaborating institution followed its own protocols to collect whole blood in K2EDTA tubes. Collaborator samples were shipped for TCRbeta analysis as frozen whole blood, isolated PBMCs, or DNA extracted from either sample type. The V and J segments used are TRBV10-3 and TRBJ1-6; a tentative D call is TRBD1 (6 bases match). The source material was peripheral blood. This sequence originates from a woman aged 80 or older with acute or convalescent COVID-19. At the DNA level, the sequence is TGTGCCATCAGGAGGGAGGGGGACAATTCACCCCTCCACTTT. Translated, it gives CAIRREGDNSPLHF.